These 8 T cell receptor beta chains were all obtained from the same sample, sequenced in a study of blood T cells in healthy people across ages. A second 7 to 11 cycle PCR used barcoded and J-beta primers. MiXCR, run by TCRdb on the 5' RACE reads, gives a single entry per CDR3 protein. The table shows 1.5 million to 2 million distinct CDR3 sequences, with 49% occurring only once. Sequenced: blood. The receptors stem from a woman aged 40 to 50 in good health.

As for this clonotype: A junction boundary mismatches the germline segment, possibly from a read error. The V gene is TRBV5-1, the J gene TRBJ1-2, with D possibly being TRBD1 (5 bases). There are 15 residues in the CDR3. CDR1 is SGHRS and CDR2 is YFSETQ in the germline V gene. The CDR3 is CASSLEVTGNYGYTF. The CDR3 DNA reads TGCGCCAGCAGCTTGGAGGTCACAGGAAACTATGGTTACACCTTC.

V is TRBV4-2 and J is TRBJ1-2; 8 bases are a match to TRBD1. Losses at the gene ends were 2 bases for V and 7 bases for J; bases not matched to a gene: 18. The CDR3 runs 18 residues. CDR1 is LGHNA, CDR2 YNFKEQ, per germline. CDR3 residues: CASSQREGTGLLVAGYTF. The DNA for the CDR3 is TGTGCCAGCAGCCAACGCGAGGGGACAGGCTTACTTGTGGCTGGCTACACCTTC.

V gene TRBV11-3 combines with J gene TRBJ2-1; D may match TRBD1 or TRBD2 (6 bases each). This CDR3 region has 14 residues. Germline V gives CDR1 SGHNT, CDR2 YENEEA. Trimming stripped 5 bases from V and 8 bases from J, with 16 bases between. CDR3 residues: CASSLGMGGDEQFF. The CDR3 DNA sequence: TGTGCCAGCAGCCTAGGTATGGGGGGCGATGAGCAGTTCTTC.

V is TRBV28 and J is TRBJ2-3; 7 nucleotides match TRBD2. The CDR3 covers 16 residues. Germline CDR1 is MDHEN and CDR2 is SYDVKM. V lost 2 bases to trimming and J lost 2 bases; unmatched junction nucleotides: 7. The chain's CDR3 is CASSLRPAGPTDTQYF. In nucleotides, the CDR3 is TGTGCCAGCAGTTTACGTCCAGCGGGGCCCACAGATACGCAGTATTTT.

The genes are TRBV6-5 and TRBJ1-6; no definite D call. CDR1 and CDR2 (germline): MNHEY, SVGAGI. CDR3 length: 15 residues. Deletions cut 5 bases from V and 7 bases from J, with 15 bases between. This chain's CDR3 is CASSPSMSTNSPLHF. The DNA for the CDR3 is TGTGCCAGCAGTCCGAGTATGTCCACCAATTCACCCCTCCACTTT.

The rearrangement links TRBV28 to TRBJ2-1; TRBD1 is a possible D gene (6 bases). Looked up from germline, CDR1 is MDHEN and CDR2 is SYDVKM. The V end lost 3 bases, the J end lost 13 bases, and 16 bases lay between the germline ends. The CDR3 is 13 amino acids. This chain's CDR3 is CASSLNRVKAQFF. The CDR3, as DNA: TGTGCCAGCAGTTTGAACAGGGTCAAGGCCCAGTTCTTC.

In this sample, this clonotype turned up a few times. DNA for the CDR3: TGTGCCAGCAAGGGGGATACGCAGTATTTT. Its protein product is CASKGDTQYF. This chain links TRBV9 with TRBJ2-3, with D possibly being TRBD1 (5 bases). The ends were cut back, 6 bases at V and 6 bases at J, with 5 bases in the middle. The CDR3 consists of 10 residues. Looked up from germline, CDR1 is SGDLS and CDR2 is YYNGEE.

The J gene is TRBJ1-2, the V gene TRBV20-1; 7 bases fit TRBD1. Trimming at V came to 5 bases and at J to 3 bases, leaving 9 bases not matched to a gene. This CDR3 has 14 amino acids. Germline CDR1 reads DFQATT; CDR2 reads SNEGSKA (reference sequence). The CDR3 DNA sequence: TGCAGTGCTCATGAGACAGGGACCGACTATGGCTACACCTTC. It encodes CSAHETGTDYGYTF.